This passage covers 30 T cell receptor beta chains from one sample sequenced in a study of T-cell memory formation after mild COVID-19. Via MiXCR, TCRdb re-called the 5' RACE reads, giving one row per CDR3 protein. This repertoire shows 250,000 or so distinct CDR3 sequences, 15% to 20% found once; its top ten account for 20% to 25%. The sample taken for sequencing was PBMCs or a T cell subset sorted from them (not recorded which). The source is a man aged 18 to 30 who had mild COVID-19 (a few samples of this study predate the infection). Cell type and time point are not known.

This clonotype showed up just a few times. The rearrangement joins TRBV2 to TRBJ2-3, with TRBD2 matching 8 bases. The V and J ends lost 3 bases and 0 bases, in that order; junction bases with no gene match: 8. This CDR3 region has 17 residues. Germline V CDR1 and CDR2: SNHLY, FYNNEI. CDR3 DNA sequence: TGTGCCAGCAGTGACGGACTAGCCCCCCTTAGCACAGATACGCAGTATTTT. It encodes CASSDGLAPLSTDTQYF.

This clonotype occurred many times. The genes are TRBV11-2 and TRBJ1-5, with D unresolved. Germline CDR1 SGHAT, CDR2 FQNNGV. This CDR3 is 12 amino acids long. V gave up 4 bases and J gave up 7 bases, with 8 bases separating them. The CDR3 coding sequence is TGTGCCAGCAGCTCGGCGGGGCAGCCCCAGCATTTT. It is translated as CASSSAGQPQHF.

This clonotype was found a few times. The chain carries TRBV29-1 and TRBJ1-1; D call uncertain. CDR3 size: 12 residues. V was trimmed by 4 bases and J by 0 bases, leaving 6 bases between them. Per germline, CDR1 SQVTM and CDR2 ANQGSEA. This CDR3 is CSVGHLNTEAFF. Written as DNA, the CDR3 is TGCAGCGTTGGCCACCTGAACACTGAAGCTTTCTTT.

This clonotype was seen more than once but under ten times. This chain joins TRBV7-2 and TRBJ2-2, with D uncertain. CDR3 length: 13 amino acids. V dropped 5 bases and J dropped 5 bases, with 9 bases sitting between them. Germline V gene data show CDR1 as SGHTA and CDR2 as FQGNSA. DNA of the CDR3: TGTGCCAGCAGCATGCCTAGTACCGGGGAGCTGTTTTTT. As protein: CASSMPSTGELFF.

The chain links TRBV7-9 to TRBJ2-5; TRBD1 aligns across 8 bases. CDR3 length: 16 amino acids. CDR1 and CDR2 (germline): SEHNR, FQNEAQ (reference sequence). With V trimmed by 1 base and J by 1 base, 5 bases remained unmatched. The CDR3 region is CASSLGDRGFQETQYF. The CDR3 region has the DNA TGTGCCAGCAGCTTAGGTGACAGGGGTTTCCAAGAGACCCAGTACTTC.

J is TRBJ2-7 and V is TRBV20-1; D ambiguous. V dropped 0 bases and J dropped 3 bases, with 9 bases sitting between them. Per germline, CDR1 DFQATT and CDR2 SNEGSKA (reference sequence). The length of the CDR3 is 13 residues. The CDR3 loop is CSARDVGSYEQYF. DNA of the CDR3: TGCAGTGCTAGAGATGTTGGTAGCTACGAGCAGTACTTC.

The CDR3 nucleotides read TGTGCCAGCAGTGAAGATGACCGGCACTCCTACGAGCAGTACGTC. Residues: CASSEDDRHSYEQYV. The chain recombines TRBV6-1 with TRBJ2-7; D remains ambiguous. Per the germline V gene, CDR1 is MNHNS and CDR2 is SASEGT. The CDR3 extends over 15 amino acids. The V end lost 1 base, the J end lost 0 bases, and 10 bases lay between the germline ends.

This chain joins TRBV6-6 and TRBJ1-5, with unresolved D. The CDR3 has 14 amino acids. Germline values: CDR1 MNHNY, CDR2 SVGAGI (reference sequence). V was pared by 6 bases and J by 1 base, with 10 bases between. In nucleotides, the CDR3 is TGTGCCAGCAGGGAAGGTGTAAGCAATCAGCCCCAGCATTTT. Its translation: CASREGVSNQPQHF.

This clonotype has more than one count but fewer than ten. The chain combines TRBV5-1 with TRBJ2-3, with D uncertain. The CDR3 is 15 residues long. CDR1 SGHRS and CDR2 YFSETQ come from the germline V gene. The V end lost 7 bases, the J end lost 1 base, and 16 bases lay between the germline ends. The CDR3 DNA follows: TGCGCCAGCGTTCAGCGAGGAATCGGCACAGATACGCAGTATTTT. Translation gives CASVQRGIGTDTQYF.

The chain uses TRBV3-1 and TRBJ1-1; D is perhaps TRBD1 (5 bases). The CDR3 extends over 15 amino acids. The germline V gene encodes CDR1 LGHDT and CDR2 YNNKEL (reference sequence). The V gene lost 0 bases and the J gene lost 0 bases, with 8 bases spanning the gap. This chain's CDR3 is CASSQEGEVNTEAFF. The CDR3 DNA reads TGTGCCAGCAGCCAAGAGGGGGAGGTGAACACTGAAGCTTTCTTT. Using reference TRBV3-1 and TRBJ1-1 for the parts outside the CDR3, the full variable domain is DTAVSQTPKYLVTQMGNDKSIKCEQNLGHDTMYWYKQDSKKFLKIMFSYNNKELIINETVPNRFSPKSPDKAHLNLHINSLELGDSAVYFCASSQEGEVNTEAFFGQGTRLTVV.

This chain joins TRBV19 and TRBJ1-5; D is unresolved. Germline V gene lookup returns CDR1 LNHDA and CDR2 SQIVND (reference sequence). The CDR3 loop spans 15 amino acids. V was trimmed by 3 bases and J by 1 base, leaving 10 bases between them. The CDR3 loop reads CASSIWDRSNQPQHF. The CDR3 nucleotides read TGTGCCAGTAGTATTTGGGATCGGAGCAATCAGCCCCAGCATTTT.

This clonotype was observed a handful of times. The chain combines TRBV27 with TRBJ1-5, with D perhaps TRBD1 (5 bases). The germline gives CDR1 MNHEY, CDR2 SMNVEV (reference sequence). The CDR3 extends over 13 amino acids. The V gene lost 10 bases and the J gene lost 7 bases, with 17 bases spanning the gap. The CDR3, as DNA: TGTGCCACCACCCGGGGGGTCGGGCAGCCCCAGCATTTT. Its translation: CATTRGVGQPQHF.

This clonotype appeared a few times. The chain has TRBV6-2 or TRBV6-3 and TRBJ1-5; no clear D gene. CDR1 MNHEY and CDR2 SVGEGT come from the germline V gene. Trimming removed 2 bases from V and 3 bases from J, with 11 bases in between. The CDR3 contains 15 residues. The CDR3: CASSYRQVFNQPQHF. The CDR3, as DNA: TGTGCCAGCAGTTACCGGCAGGTCTTCAATCAGCCCCAGCATTTT.

This chain connects TRBV12-3 or TRBV12-4 to TRBJ2-7; TRBD2 aligns across 8 bases. The V and J ends lost 3 bases and 3 bases, in that order; junction bases with no gene match: 7. This CDR3 contains 15 residues. CDR3 DNA sequence: TGTGCCAGCAGTTTGCAGCGGGGGACTTTCTACGAGCAGTACTTC. Translated: CASSLQRGTFYEQYF.

This clonotype was counted a few times. The chain recombines TRBV5-1 with TRBJ1-3, with D perhaps matching TRBD1 (5 bases). CDR1 is SGHRS, CDR2 YFSETQ, per germline. The CDR3 loop spans 16 amino acids. Trimming shortened V by 3 bases and J by 2 bases, and 15 bases separated the two germline ends. The CDR3 bases are TGCGCCAGCAGCTCGGCGGGGCCCCGGACTGGAAACACCATATATTTT. Its translation is CASSSAGPRTGNTIYF.

This clonotype showed up just a few times. The J gene is TRBJ2-7, the V gene TRBV29-1, with 7 bases lining up with TRBD1. Per germline, CDR1 SQVTM and CDR2 ANQGSEA. J was trimmed by 5 bases and V by 6 bases; bases with no gene match: 16. This CDR3 is built from 15 residues. The CDR3: CSVAGSGTAVHEQYF. The CDR3 coding sequence is TGCAGCGTCGCCGGTTCCGGGACAGCCGTCCACGAGCAGTACTTC.

The table lists this clonotype with many counts. The chain uses TRBV7-2 and TRBJ2-1, with a tentative D call TRBD1 (5 bases). The CDR3 is made up of 16 amino acids. CDR1 is SGHTA and CDR2 is FQGNSA in the germline V gene. V was clipped by 1 base and J by 2 bases, with 12 bases between them. For the CDR3, the DNA is TGTGCCAGCAGCTTAGTAGGGGCAGCTACCTACAATGAGCAGTTCTTC. Translated: CASSLVGAATYNEQFF.

The chain links TRBV14 to TRBJ2-7, with 9 bases matching TRBD2. Trimming removed 4 bases from V and 4 bases from J; junction bases left unmatched: 8. This CDR3 region has 15 residues. Germline CDR1 is SGHDN and CDR2 is FVKESK. The CDR3 is CASSLLASGAYEQYF. Written as DNA, the CDR3 is TGTGCCAGCAGCCTCCTCGCTAGCGGGGCGTACGAGCAGTACTTC.

This rearrangement joins TRBV7-7 to TRBJ2-1, with 14 bases that match TRBD2. Germline trimming cut 0 bases from V and 6 bases from J; bases unmatched to any gene: 7. This CDR3 is 18 amino acids long. CDR1 and CDR2 from the germline V gene are SSHAT and FNYEAQ (reference sequence). The CDR3 DNA reads as TGTGCCAGCAGCTTAGCTTTCGTCGGACTAGCGGGGGGCAATGAGCAGTTCTTC. It codes for CASSLAFVGLAGGNEQFF. Drawing the rest from reference TRBV7-7 and TRBJ2-1, the complete variable domain is GAGVSQSPRYKVTKRGQDVTLRCDPISSHATLYWYQQALGQGPEFLTYFNYEAQPDKSGLPSDRFSAERPEGSISTLTIQRTEQRDSAMYRCASSLAFVGLAGGNEQFFGPGTRLTVL.

V gene TRBV20-1 combines with J gene TRBJ2-7; perhaps TRBD2 as D (5 bases). The CDR3 extends over 13 amino acids. Germline CDR1 reads DFQATT; CDR2 reads SNEGSKA (reference sequence). Trimming left V 5 bases short and J 5 bases short, with 16 bases between. The CDR3 loop is CSAPHAGPHEQYF. The CDR3 nucleotides are TGCAGTGCTCCCCACGCGGGCCCCCACGAGCAGTACTTC.

The chain has TRBV6-2 or TRBV6-3 and TRBJ1-5; D ambiguous. The CDR3 contains 14 residues. Trimming removed 4 bases at V and 2 bases at J, with 9 bases between. The germline gives CDR1 MNHEY, CDR2 SVGEGT. CDR3 in DNA: TGTGCCAGCAGTTTTGACCAGGGCAATCAGCCCCAGCATTTT. Translated, it gives CASSFDQGNQPQHF.

The chain employs TRBV12-3 or TRBV12-4 and TRBJ2-3, with TRBD2 identical over 7 bases. J gave up 6 bases and V 5 bases, and 11 bases lay outside the gene matches. The CDR3 is 15 amino acids. CDR3 nucleotides: TGTGCCAGCAGTCCACACGGATGGGGAGGGGATACGCAGTATTTT. The encoded protein is CASSPHGWGGDTQYF.

This clonotype came up a few times. The chain couples TRBV9 to TRBJ2-3; D is ambiguous. The germline V gene encodes CDR1 SGDLS and CDR2 YYNGEE. The length of the CDR3 is 15 residues. V lost 0 bases and J lost 1, with 9 bases in between. The CDR3 DNA reads as TGTGCCAGCAGCGTAGAGGGCTTCGGCACAGATACGCAGTATTTT. It encodes CASSVEGFGTDTQYF.

The V and J genes are TRBV7-3 and TRBJ2-3; 7 nucleotides line up with TRBD2. This CDR3 is built from 15 residues. Germline CDR1 SGHTA, CDR2 FQGTGA. Unmatched junction bases numbered 0, after V lost 0 bases and J lost 0 bases. In DNA, the CDR3 is TGTGCCAGCAGCTTAACGGGGGGGAGCACAGATACGCAGTATTTT. It codes for CASSLTGGSTDTQYF.

The chain combines TRBV6-5 with TRBJ2-3; D perhaps matches TRBD2 (5 bases). CDR3 length: 15 amino acids. CDR1 MNHEY and CDR2 SVGAGI come from the germline V gene. Deletions cut 0 bases from V and 3 bases from J, with 10 bases between. The CDR3 bases are TGTGCCAGCAGTTACTCGAGTCCGGGGACAGATACGCAGTATTTT. Its translation: CASSYSSPGTDTQYF.

V and J are TRBV27 and TRBJ2-7; 13 bases map to TRBD2. The CDR3 totals 18 residues. With 6 bases clipped from V and 0 bases from J, the junction kept 11 bases outside the gene matches. The germline gives CDR1 MNHEY, CDR2 SMNVEV (reference sequence). The CDR3: CASSTPGLAGRSSYEQYF. The CDR3 bases are TGTGCCAGCAGCACACCGGGACTAGCGGGGAGAAGCTCCTACGAGCAGTACTTC.

This clonotype has ten or more counts. The genes are TRBV15 and TRBJ2-3; 8 nucleotides line up with TRBD1. The CDR3 sequence is 15 residues long. Per germline, CDR1 LNHNV and CDR2 YYDKDF (reference sequence). V lost 4 bases to trimming and J lost 6 bases; unmatched junction nucleotides: 9. This CDR3 reads CATSIDRGVADTQYF. DNA of the CDR3: TGTGCCACCAGCATTGACAGGGGAGTTGCGGATACGCAGTATTTT.

The chain combines TRBV7-2 with TRBJ2-5, with D perhaps TRBD2 (6 bases). The V and J ends lost 2 bases and 5 bases respectively, with 18 bases between them. The CDR3 sequence is 16 residues long. Germline V gene sequence: CDR1 SGHTA, CDR2 FQGNSA. CDR3 nucleotides: TGTGCCAGCAGCTTATCCCCAAATCGGGGGAGTGAGACCCAGTACTTC. Protein sequence: CASSLSPNRGSETQYF. The full variable domain, completed using reference TRBV7-2 and TRBJ2-5, is GAGVSQSPSNKVTEKGKDVELRCDPISGHTALYWYRQSLGQGLEFLIYFQGNSAPDKSGLPSDRFSAERTGGSVSTLTIQRTQQEDSAVYLCASSLSPNRGSETQYFGPGTRLLVL.

This rearrangement joins TRBV5-1 to TRBJ1-5, with D possibly matching TRBD1 (5 bases). With 2 bases removed from V and 5 bases from J, the gap between germline ends came to 14 bases. The CDR3 contains 15 residues. Germline V gene sequence: CDR1 SGHRS, CDR2 YFSETQ. DNA for the CDR3: TGCGCCAGCAGCTTAACGGGGACTGACTATCAGCCCCAGCATTTT. Amino acids: CASSLTGTDYQPQHF.

This chain connects TRBV9 to TRBJ2-5; TRBD2 might be the D (7 bases). V was clipped by 6 bases and J by 5 bases, with 23 bases between them. The germline CDR1 and CDR2 sequences are SGDLS and YYNGEE. There are 16 residues in the CDR3. CDR3 region: CASTTEGGPSPETQYF. CDR3 nucleotides: TGTGCCAGCACCACGGAGGGGGGGCCTTCTCCGGAGACCCAGTACTTC.